The clone carrying this TCR beta chain was recorded many times. The CDR3 spans 15 residues. V lost 2 bases to trimming and J lost 3 bases; unmatched junction nucleotides: 4. The V gene's germline CDR1 is KGHSH and CDR2 LQKENI. TCRdb re-derived calls from the 5' RACE reads in MiXCR, one entry per CDR3 protein. The sample contains 65,000 to 95,000 distinct CDR3 sequences, 5% of which appear only once. This record belongs to a study of T cells of healthy individuals. This receptor was identified in a female donor in good health. J is TRBJ2-3 and V is TRBV18; 8 nucleotides agree with TRBD1. In DNA form, the CDR3 reads TGTGCCAGCTCACCAGTGGACAGGGCAACAGATACGCAGTATTTT. Translation: CASSPVDRATDTQYF.